This T cell receptor beta chain was found in a study of blood T cell repertoires in COVID-19. TCRdb's copy holds only in-frame clones and misses some; the assay was immunoSEQ multiplex PCR. This table holds about 300,000 clones, 85% to 90% found once. The CDR3 is 17 residues long. The V and J ends lost 4 bases and 1 base, in that order; junction bases with no gene match: 9. The V gene's germline CDR1 is LNHDA and CDR2 SQIVND (reference sequence). The specimen sequenced was PBMCs or T cells enriched from blood (not recorded which). This clonotype originated in a woman aged 50 to 60 who had been exposed to COVID-19. J is TRBJ2-4 and V is TRBV19; 8 nucleotides match TRBD1. The CDR3 loop is CASSTGTGATAKNIQYF. As DNA, the CDR3 is TGTGCCAGTAGTACCGGGACAGGCGCTACGGCCAAAAACATTCAGTACTTC. Looking up the rest from reference TRBV19 and TRBJ2-4 gives the full variable domain: DGGITQSPKYLFRKEGQNVTLSCEQNLNHDAMYWYRQDPGQGLRLIYYSQIVNDFQKGDIAEGYSVSREKKESFPLTVTSAQKNPTAFYLCASSTGTGATAKNIQYFGAGTRLSVL.